A single sample gave rise to the 27 T cell receptor beta chains below, sequenced in a study of blood T cell repertoires in COVID-19. Generated by immunoSEQ multiplex PCR, the TCRdb table keeps only in-frame clones and is missing some. The profile covers around 210,000 clones, with around 88% appearing a single time and around 1.5% taken by the ten largest. The sample was peripheral blood. These receptors were obtained from a young man with active or convalescent COVID-19.

This chain connects TRBV30 to TRBJ2-5; D perhaps matches TRBD1 (5 bases). This CDR3 spans 15 amino acids. The germline V and J ends were trimmed by 3 bases and 2 bases, with 16 bases remaining between them. CDR1 and CDR2 from the germline V gene are GTSNPN and SVGIG (reference sequence). This CDR3 is CAWRAMTALQETQYF. In DNA form, the CDR3 reads TGTGCCTGGAGGGCTATGACAGCCCTACAAGAGACCCAGTACTTC.

The CDR3 protein is CASRAPGLDYGYTF. In DNA, the CDR3 is TGTGCCAGCAGGGCGCCGGGACTGGACTATGGCTACACCTTC. This chain uses TRBV27 with TRBJ1-2; D possibly corresponds to TRBD1 (5 bases). Between the trimmed V and J ends, which lost 6 bases and 3 bases, there was a span of 14 bases. The CDR3 is 14 amino acids. Germline V gene lookup returns CDR1 MNHEY and CDR2 SMNVEV (reference sequence).

This clone was detected only a few times. The chain links TRBV10-3 to TRBJ1-5; D is perhaps TRBD1 (5 bases). Germline CDR1 ENHRY, CDR2 SYGVKD. Trimming stripped 3 bases from V and 0 bases from J, with 12 bases between. This CDR3 has 16 amino acids. This CDR3 reads CAISDRPDISNQPQHF. In nucleotides, the CDR3 is TGTGCCATCAGTGATAGACCGGACATTAGCAATCAGCCCCAGCATTTT.

J is TRBJ1-1 and V is TRBV19, with TRBD1 identical over 10 bases. This CDR3 is 14 amino acids long. The germline V gene encodes CDR1 LNHDA and CDR2 SQIVND (reference sequence). The junction had 7 bases not matched to a gene; V was cut back by 6 bases and J by 6 bases. The CDR3 loop reads CASSPTGGGAEAFF. The CDR3, as DNA: TGTGCCAGTAGCCCGACAGGGGGCGGAGCTGAAGCTTTCTTT.

This sequence joins TRBV19 and TRBJ1-1; TRBD1 might be the D (5 bases). Trimming removed 2 bases from V and 1 base from J, with 17 bases in between. Germline V CDR1 and CDR2: LNHDA, SQIVND (reference sequence). The CDR3 is made up of 17 amino acids. The CDR3: CASSINRQRLGNTEAFF. In DNA, the CDR3 is TGTGCCAGTAGTATAAATAGACAGCGTCTTGGGAACACTGAAGCTTTCTTT. Supplemented by reference TRBV19 and TRBJ1-1, the full variable domain reads DGGITQSPKYLFRKEGQNVTLSCEQNLNHDAMYWYRQDPGQGLRLIYYSQIVNDFQKGDIAEGYSVSREKKESFPLTVTSAQKNPTAFYLCASSINRQRLGNTEAFFGQGTRLTVV.

The gene calls are TRBV6-4 and TRBJ2-1; maybe TRBD1 (5 bases). Germline V gene sequence: CDR1 MRHNA, CDR2 SNTAGT. Trimming left V 2 bases short and J 0 bases short, with 14 bases between. The CDR3 totals 17 residues. CDR3 loop: CASSDRLSTDSYNEQFF. In nucleotides, the CDR3 is TGTGCCAGCAGTGACAGACTCTCGACAGACTCCTACAATGAGCAGTTCTTC.

CDR3 sequence reads: CASSQFLAGEGEQYF. CDR3 coding DNA: TGCGCCAGCAGCCAATTCCTAGCGGGAGAGGGCGAGCAGTACTTC. This chain links TRBV4-1 with TRBJ2-7; 10 nucleotides agree with TRBD2. Germline CDR1 is MGHRA and CDR2 is YSYEKL. With V trimmed by 2 bases and J by 6 bases, 7 bases remained unmatched. The CDR3 extends over 15 amino acids.

This clone was picked up a small number of times. V gene TRBV18 combines with J gene TRBJ1-1; D perhaps matches TRBD1 (6 bases). Germline loops: CDR1 KGHSH, CDR2 LQKENI. There are 14 residues in the CDR3. The V end was cut by 2 bases, the J end by 0 bases, with 7 bases between. The CDR3, as DNA: TGTGCCAGCTCACCAGGGGGCTTGAACACTGAAGCTTTCTTT. Its protein product is CASSPGGLNTEAFF.

CDR3 nucleotides: TGTGCCAGCAGCCAAGAAAAGGTCGGGGAGCAGTACTTC. This translates into CASSQEKVGEQYF. The J gene is TRBJ2-7, the V gene TRBV3-1 (or the pseudogene TRBV3-2), with unresolved D. Germline CDR1 and CDR2: LGHDT and YNNKEL (reference sequence). Trimming took 0 bases from V and 7 from J, leaving 10 bases between them. The CDR3 has 13 amino acids.

This chain's CDR3 is CASSATGFYEQYF. In DNA, the CDR3 is TGTGCCAGCAGCGCGACAGGGTTCTACGAGCAGTACTTC. The rearrangement joins TRBV7-8 to TRBJ2-7; the match to TRBD1 covers 7 bases. V dropped 5 bases and J dropped 3; count of bases not matched to a gene: 4. Germline CDR1 reads SGHVS; CDR2 reads FQNEAQ. This CDR3 has 13 amino acids.

This rearrangement joins TRBV28 to TRBJ1-3; 7 bases align to TRBD1. Trimming at V came to 8 bases and at J to 3 bases, leaving 7 bases not matched to a gene. Per germline, CDR1 MDHEN and CDR2 SYDVKM. The CDR3 loop spans 14 amino acids. The CDR3 bases are TGTGCCAGCGGCAACAGGGGAGGTGGAAACACCATATATTTT. This codes for CASGNRGGGNTIYF.

The chain combines TRBV28 with TRBJ2-2; maybe TRBD1 (6 bases). The CDR3 runs 16 residues. Trimming took 6 bases from V and 0 from J, leaving 14 bases between them. Germline V gene data show CDR1 as MDHEN and CDR2 as SYDVKM. For the CDR3, the DNA is TGTGCCAGCAGGGCAGGGGCAGGGGCGAACACCGGGGAGCTGTTTTTT. Its protein is CASRAGAGANTGELFF. Together with reference TRBV28 and TRBJ2-2, the CDR3 gives the full variable domain: DVKVTQSSRYLVKRTGEKVFLECVQDMDHENMFWYRQDPGLGLRLIYFSYDVKMKEKGDIPEGYSVSREKKERFSLILESASTNQTSMYLCASRAGAGANTGELFFGEGSRLTVL.

This rearrangement joins TRBV2 to TRBJ2-3; possible D gene TRBD2, 7 bases. The CDR3 contains 15 residues. Germline V gene lookup returns CDR1 SNHLY and CDR2 FYNNEI. Trimming took off 8 bases at V and 2 bases at J, with 17 bases between the two ends. The CDR3 region is CASYRGAGVTDTQYF. The CDR3 nucleotides are TGTGCCAGCTACCGGGGGGCAGGGGTCACAGATACGCAGTATTTT.

This clone appeared a few times. The chain carries TRBV7-9 and TRBJ2-7; 7 nucleotides align to TRBD2. Germline V gene data show CDR1 as SEHNR and CDR2 as FQNEAQ (reference sequence). The CDR3 has 13 residues. Unmatched junction bases numbered 3, after V lost 5 bases and J lost 2 bases. CDR3: CASSESGTYEQYF. The CDR3 nucleotides read TGTGCCAGCAGCGAGAGCGGGACCTACGAGCAGTACTTC.

V usage is TRBV28 and J usage is TRBJ1-2; 9 bases match TRBD1. J was trimmed by 4 bases and V by 3 bases; bases with no gene match: 9. In germline, CDR1 is MDHEN, CDR2 SYDVKM. The CDR3 consists of 16 residues. CDR3 nucleotide sequence: TGTGCCAGCAGTTTCTTAGGGGTGGACAGGGGCTATGGCTACACCTTC. Translated, it gives CASSFLGVDRGYGYTF.

The chain carries TRBV5-4 and TRBJ1-4, with 7 nucleotides matching TRBD1. The ends lost 2 bases at V and 8 bases at J; junction bases unmatched: 6. In germline, CDR1 is SGHNT, CDR2 YYREEE (reference sequence). The CDR3 totals 14 residues. CDR3 protein: CASSFEGAGEKLFF. CDR3 DNA sequence: TGTGCCAGCAGCTTCGAGGGGGCCGGAGAAAAACTGTTTTTT.

This clone was picked up a small number of times. This sequence joins TRBV4-3 and TRBJ2-5; 7 nucleotides match TRBD1. V dropped 0 bases and J dropped 3; count of bases not matched to a gene: 4. CDR1 is LGHNA and CDR2 is YSLEER in the germline V gene. There are 15 residues in the CDR3. CDR3 region: CASSQDPGTEETQYF. In DNA, the CDR3 is TGCGCCAGCAGCCAAGATCCTGGGACAGAAGAGACCCAGTACTTC.

This sequence joins TRBV19 and TRBJ2-7, with 11 bases fitting TRBD2. The germline CDR1 and CDR2 sequences are LNHDA and SQIVND (reference sequence). With 10 bases clipped from V and 3 bases from J, the junction kept 2 bases outside the gene matches. The CDR3 has 12 amino acids. CDR3 residues: CATTSGSYEQYF. The DNA of the CDR3 is TGTGCCACTACTAGCGGGAGCTACGAGCAGTACTTC. The whole variable domain, remainder taken from reference TRBV19 and TRBJ2-7, is DGGITQSPKYLFRKEGQNVTLSCEQNLNHDAMYWYRQDPGQGLRLIYYSQIVNDFQKGDIAEGYSVSREKKESFPLTVTSAQKNPTAFYLCATTSGSYEQYFGPGTRLTVT.

Worth noting for this clone: An end of the junction does not agree with germline; a read error may underlie this. V and J are TRBV7-7 and TRBJ2-1, with 16 bases fitting TRBD2. The length of the CDR3 is 18 residues. The germline gives CDR1 SSHAT, CDR2 FNYEAQ (reference sequence). The CDR3 loop reads CASSRDTGTSGRADEQFF. The CDR3 DNA sequence: TGTGCTAGCAGCCGAGATACCGGGACTAGCGGGAGGGCGGATGAGCAGTTCTTC.

The J gene is TRBJ1-2, the V gene TRBV27, with TRBD1 as a possible D gene (6 bases). This CDR3 region has 12 residues. From germline, CDR1 is MNHEY and CDR2 SMNVEV (reference sequence). V was trimmed by 6 bases and J by 8 bases, leaving 13 bases between them. CDR3 sequence reads: CASRGGERGYTF. The CDR3 DNA follows: TGTGCCAGCAGAGGGGGTGAGAGGGGCTACACCTTC.

This clone was seen only once. The J gene is TRBJ1-1, the V gene TRBV19; D gene uncertain. Trimming shortened V by 7 bases and J by 7 bases, and 16 bases separated the two germline ends. Germline CDR1 reads LNHDA; CDR2 reads SQIVND (reference sequence). This CDR3 has 13 amino acids. CDR3 sequence: CASTPLGGVEAFF. The CDR3 nucleotides are TGTGCCAGTACCCCACTGGGAGGTGTTGAAGCTTTCTTT.

The chain recombines TRBV27 with TRBJ2-3, with D perhaps matching TRBD1 (5 bases). CDR1 is MNHEY, CDR2 SMNVEV, per germline (reference sequence). Between the trimmed V and J ends, which lost 2 bases and 1 base, there was a span of 10 bases. This CDR3 comprises 15 residues. CDR3 DNA: TGTGCCAGCAGTTTACAGGGTTTGGGCACAGATACGCAGTATTTT. Its translation is CASSLQGLGTDTQYF.

The gene calls are TRBV6-4 and TRBJ2-1; no firm D call. The ends were cut back, 3 bases at V and 4 bases at J, with 13 bases in the middle. Per the germline V gene, CDR1 is MRHNA and CDR2 is SNTAGT. This CDR3 has 15 amino acids. The CDR3 here is CASSEQFGRYNEQFF. DNA of the CDR3: TGTGCCAGCAGTGAACAGTTCGGTCGGTACAATGAGCAGTTCTTC.

The chain carries TRBV12-3 or TRBV12-4 and TRBJ2-3; no clear D. The CDR3 spans 13 residues. V was pared by 0 bases and J by 5 bases, with 6 bases between. The chain's CDR3 is CASSLAARDTQYF. CDR3 sequence (DNA): TGTGCCAGCAGTTTAGCAGCACGAGATACGCAGTATTTT.

The chain carries TRBV30 and TRBJ1-5; the D is unclear. The CDR3 has 12 residues. Per germline, CDR1 GTSNPN and CDR2 SVGIG (reference sequence). Trimming removed 1 base at V and 1 base at J, with 2 bases between. The chain's CDR3 is CAWSASNQPQHF. As DNA, the CDR3 is TGTGCCTGGAGTGCAAGCAATCAGCCCCAGCATTTT.

The V gene is TRBV20-1, the J gene TRBJ1-2; the D is unclear. From germline, CDR1 is DFQATT and CDR2 SNEGSKA (reference sequence). V lost 3 bases and J 5 bases, leaving 22 bases between the germline ends. The CDR3 is 16 amino acids. CDR3 DNA: TGCAGTGCTAGTCCGAGGGAAGAGTTCGCTTTATATGGCTACACCTTC. Protein sequence: CSASPREEFALYGYTF.

This chain joins TRBV5-1 and TRBJ1-4; D possibly corresponds to TRBD1 (6 bases). Trimming left V 0 bases short and J 6 bases short, with 12 bases between. The germline V gene has CDR1 SGHRS and CDR2 YFSETQ. This CDR3 has 15 amino acids. CDR3 nucleotide sequence: TGCGCCAGCAGCTTGGGCGGGGGCGAGGATGAAAAACTGTTTTTT. It specifies CASSLGGGEDEKLFF. The variable domain in full, with the rest retrieved from reference TRBV5-1 and TRBJ1-4, is KAGVTQTPRYLIKTRGQQVTLSCSPISGHRSVSWYQQTPGQGLQFLFEYFSETQRNKGNFPGRFSGRQFSNSRSEMNVSTLELGDSALYLCASSLGGGEDEKLFFGSGTQLSVL.